This T cell receptor (beta chain) was observed in a study of shared clonotypes between healthy human individuals. Study-wide results and caveats: For naive CD4 cells, 4% to 6% of clonotypes were shared across a handful of donors.

Sorted-subset replicate PCRs used 200 ng DNA, approximately 33,000 T cell genomes. Method: immunoSEQ multiplex PCR; TCRdb's copy keeps in-frame clones and lacks some. The data show about 380,000 clones, around 96% seen once. With regard to this clone: The antigen is unknown.

Trimming cost V 4 bases and J 4 bases; bases outside gene matches: 7. The CDR3 runs 15 residues. CDR1 and CDR2 (germline): SGHNT, YYREEE (reference sequence). The TCR sequence derives from a man aged 25-40 years in good health. Sequenced material: memory CD8+ T cells sorted from blood. Subset denoted: CD45RO+ cells pooled with CCR7-negative TemRA cells. The V and J genes are TRBV5-4 and TRBJ2-1; 8 bases line up with TRBD1. The CDR3 is CASSPGTGLYNEQFF. The CDR3, as DNA: TGTGCCAGCAGCCCCGGGACAGGTCTATACAATGAGCAGTTCTTC.